This T cell receptor (beta chain) was observed in a study of OX40 agonist ivuxolimab in advanced cancers. The overall study: At 0.01 to 10 mg/kg, ivuxolimab was administered intravenously to patients every 2 weeks. Participants, approximately 83% male, averaged roughly 60 years of age, ranging from about 20 to 80. Study conclusions and caveats: On average, CD8+ T cells showed a greater number of expanded clones than CD4+.

Any history of autoimmune disease or systemic immunosuppression disqualified patients. The CDR3 is 14 amino acids. V lost 5 bases and J 2 bases, leaving 10 bases between the germline ends. CDR1 and CDR2 (germline): SGHTA, FQGTGA. The sample holds a few counts of this clone. Its antigen is unknown. Repertoires were generated with immunoSEQ multiplex PCR, while TCRdb's copy carries only in-frame clones and drops some. Of 70,000 to 90,000 clones in the sample, roughly nine tenths were seen once. This sequence originates from an adult with an advanced solid tumor such as melanoma, head and neck, liver or kidney cancer. This chain joins TRBV7-3 and TRBJ1-3; no reliable D call. The specimen comprised CD4+ or CD8+ T cells sorted from blood, sampled in a trial of the OX40 agonist ivuxolimab. The CDR3 DNA is TGTGCCAGCAGCCCAAGTGGGGCTGGAAACACCATATATTTT. Amino acids: CASSPSGAGNTIYF.